A selection of T cell receptor beta chains follows, all from one sample in a study of blood T cell repertoires in COVID-19. Repertoires were generated with immunoSEQ multiplex PCR, while TCRdb's copy carries only in-frame clones and drops some. The table has 270,000 or so clones, 81% seen once; the top ten hold 2.5% to 3.5%. Sequencing was done on a sample of peripheral blood. These receptors were collected from an older woman with active or convalescent COVID-19. The CDR3 runs from the conserved cysteine through the conserved F or W. The order of the fields is V gene, clone size, D gene, J gene, CDR3 DNA, CDR3 protein. D genes are given only for firm matches. Clone size, where shown, is once, few, many, or a class for clones that have expanded.

V: TRBV9; size: .; D: .; J: TRBJ1-6; DNA: TGTGCCAGCAGCGTAGATCGTTTAGGGGATCGTCCCCTCCACTTT; CDR3: CASSVDRLGDRPLHF
V: TRBV6-2/TRBV6-3; size: .; D: .; J: TRBJ1-5; DNA: TGTGCCAGCAGACCTACAGGGAGGGATCAGCCCCAGCATTTT; CDR3: CASRPTGRDQPQHF
V: TRBV28; size: .; D: .; J: TRBJ1-4; DNA: TGTGCCAGCAGTTTCCCAGACCTCTGGGGGGGTGAAAAACTGTTTTTT; CDR3: CASSFPDLWGGEKLFF
V: TRBV7-6; size: .; D: .; J: TRBJ1-6; DNA: TGTGCCAGCACCCCCGTCCAGGAGGGAGATTCACCCCTCCACTTT; CDR3: CASTPVQEGDSPLHF
V: TRBV4-2; size: .; D: TRBD2; J: TRBJ2-2; DNA: TGTGCCAGCAGCCAAGAGGGTCAGGCTAGCGGGGGTGGGAACACCGGGGAGCTGTTTTTT; CDR3: CASSQEGQASGGGNTGELFF
V: TRBV27; size: .; D: TRBD1; J: TRBJ2-3; DNA: TGTGCCAGCAGTCCGGACAGGGGTAGGACCGGCACAGATACGCAGTATTTT; CDR3: CASSPDRGRTGTDTQYF
V: TRBV7-2; size: once; D: .; J: TRBJ2-2; DNA: TGTGCCAGCAACCTACTTGGGAGTGGTGTCGCGGGGCTGTTTTTT; CDR3: CASNLLGSGVAGLFF
V: TRBV4-2; size: .; D: TRBD2; J: TRBJ2-1; DNA: TGTGCCAGCAGCCAGTATGGAACTAGCGGGGGGGTCCAGGGCGTGCTCAATGAGCAGTTCTTC; CDR3: CASSQYGTSGGVQGVLNEQFF
V: TRBV13; size: .; D: TRBD1; J: TRBJ2-5; DNA: TGTGCCAGCAGCCGCACAGGGGGCAGGGAGACCCAGTACTTC; CDR3: CASSRTGGRETQYF
V: TRBV28; size: .; D: TRBD1; J: TRBJ1-1; DNA: TGTGCCAGCAGGCGAGGGGGCTCAGTAGCTGAAGCTTTCTTT; CDR3: CASRRGGSVAEAFF
V: TRBV2; size: .; D: .; J: TRBJ2-1; DNA: TGTGCCAGCATGGGAGTCTACAATGAGCAGTTCTTC; CDR3: CASMGVYNEQFF
V: TRBV7-8; size: .; D: TRBD1; J: TRBJ2-3; DNA: TGTGCCAGCAGCTTAGTGGACAGGTTAACAGATACGCAGTATTTT; CDR3: CASSLVDRLTDTQYF
V: TRBV19; size: once; D: .; J: TRBJ2-2; DNA: TGTGCCAGTCAGGCGACTAGTGACACCGGGGAGCTGTTTTTT; CDR3: CASQATSDTGELFF
V: TRBV18; size: .; D: .; J: TRBJ2-2; DNA: TGTGCCAGCTCACCGACAGTCTCACCGAACACCGGGGAGCTGTTTTTT; CDR3: CASSPTVSPNTGELFF
V: TRBV5-1; size: .; D: .; J: TRBJ1-2; DNA: TGCGCCACTTCAACTGGAGAGGTCCCCAGCAACTATGGCTACACCTTC; CDR3: CATSTGEVPSNYGYTF
V: TRBV25-1; size: .; D: .; J: TRBJ1-6; DNA: TGTGCCAGCAGGGAGGCGAATTCACCCCTCCACTTT; CDR3: CASREANSPLHF
V: TRBV10-3; size: .; D: .; J: TRBJ1-1; DNA: TGTGCCATCAGACCCTCCTCAAGTATGGGGCCCACTGAAGCTTTCTTT; CDR3: CAIRPSSSMGPTEAFF
V: TRBV11-2; size: .; D: TRBD1; J: TRBJ1-3; DNA: TGTGCCAGCAGCTTATGGGTAGACAGGGAAGGAAACACCATATATTTT; CDR3: CASSLWVDREGNTIYF
V: TRBV15; size: many; D: .; J: TRBJ1-1; DNA: TGTGCCACCAGCAGAGGGAGAGGGGAGGATTGGAGTTTGAACACTGAAGCTTTCTTT; CDR3: CATSRGRGEDWSLNTEAFF